Listed below are T cell receptor beta chains from one sample, sequenced in a study of blood T cell repertoires in COVID-19. Clones were read by immunoSEQ multiplex PCR, and TCRdb kept only the in-frame ones, dropping some. The sample has about 200,000 clones, 70% to 85% seen once. The sequencing sample was made of peripheral blood. These receptors all stem from a human donor in a cohort sampled during active COVID-19. CDR3s include the opening cysteine and the closing phenylalanine or tryptophan. Fields, in order: clone size, V gene, D gene, J gene, CDR3 protein, CDR3 DNA. The D gene is left open where the match is weak. Clone sizes are given selectively: once, few, many, or a class where the clone is expanded.

size: .
V: TRBV6-4
D: .
J: TRBJ2-7
CDR3: CASSDVMPGVTYEQYF
DNA: TGTGCCAGCAGTGACGTCATGCCAGGGGTCACCTACGAGCAGTACTTC

size: .
V: TRBV7-9
D: TRBD2
J: TRBJ2-7
CDR3: CASSLVTSGRAYEQYF
DNA: TGTGCCAGCAGCTTAGTAACTAGCGGGAGGGCCTACGAGCAGTACTTC

size: .
V: TRBV28
D: TRBD1
J: TRBJ1-1
CDR3: CASSAPGTGFNTEAFF
DNA: TGTGCCAGCAGTGCACCCGGGACAGGGTTCAACACTGAAGCTTTCTTT

size: .
V: TRBV15
D: .
J: TRBJ2-6
CDR3: CATSLGAASGANVLTF
DNA: TGTGCCACCAGCCTAGGTGCGGCCTCTGGGGCCAACGTCCTGACTTTC

size: .
V: TRBV10-3
D: .
J: TRBJ2-7
CDR3: CAISDGAGGTYEQYF
DNA: TGTGCCATCAGTGATGGGGCAGGGGGGACCTACGAGCAGTACTTC

size: .
V: TRBV4-1
D: .
J: TRBJ2-7
CDR3: CASSQERDKSYEQYF
DNA: TGCGCCAGCAGCCAAGAGAGGGACAAGTCCTACGAGCAGTACTTC

size: once
V: TRBV29-1
D: TRBD1
J: TRBJ2-7
CDR3: CSVGRDSTYEQYF
DNA: TGCAGCGTTGGTCGGGACAGCACCTACGAGCAGTACTTC

size: .
V: TRBV7-9
D: .
J: TRBJ2-5
CDR3: CASSFGQARETQYF
DNA: TGTGCCAGCAGCTTTGGACAAGCACGGGAGACCCAGTACTTC

size: .
V: TRBV27
D: TRBD1
J: TRBJ1-6
CDR3: CASSHDRGGYSPLHF
DNA: TGTGCCAGCAGTCACGACAGGGGTGGATATTCACCCCTCCACTTT

size: .
V: TRBV3-1/TRBV3-2
D: TRBD1
J: TRBJ2-7
CDR3: CASSQDRGQAEQYF
DNA: TGTGCCAGCAGCCAAGACAGGGGGCAGGCCGAGCAGTACTTC

size: .
V: TRBV30
D: TRBD2
J: TRBJ2-1
CDR3: CACIRGLAGVTNEQFF
DNA: TGTGCCTGTATCCGGGGACTAGCGGGAGTCACCAATGAGCAGTTCTTC

size: .
V: TRBV19
D: .
J: TRBJ1-3
CDR3: CASSMRQGNTIYF
DNA: TGTGCCAGTAGTATGCGGCAGGGGAACACCATATATTTT

size: few
V: TRBV3-1/TRBV3-2
D: .
J: TRBJ1-2
CDR3: CASSLNPNLGLARGYTF
DNA: TGTGCCAGCAGCCTCAACCCAAATCTGGGCCTAGCAAGAGGCTACACCTTC

size: .
V: TRBV6-5
D: .
J: TRBJ2-7
CDR3: CASSYSGHEQYF
DNA: TGTGCCAGCAGTTATTCTGGCCACGAGCAGTACTTC

size: .
V: TRBV27
D: .
J: TRBJ2-1
CDR3: CASSPQLYNEQFF
DNA: TGTGCCAGCAGTCCACAACTATACAATGAGCAGTTCTTC

size: .
V: TRBV2
D: .
J: TRBJ2-7
CDR3: CASSNSNSYEQYF
DNA: TGTGCCAGCAGTAACTCAAATTCCTACGAGCAGTACTTC

size: .
V: TRBV5-1
D: TRBD1
J: TRBJ2-5
CDR3: CASSFGQGARRETQYF
DNA: TGCGCCAGCAGCTTCGGACAGGGGGCTCGTCGGGAGACCCAGTACTTC

size: .
V: TRBV4-2
D: .
J: TRBJ2-2
CDR3: CASSQERGGIGPGELFF
DNA: TGTGCCAGCAGCCAAGAGAGAGGAGGGATCGGTCCCGGGGAGCTGTTTTTT

size: .
V: TRBV28
D: TRBD2
J: TRBJ2-7
CDR3: CASSPAGLLAGDYEQYF
DNA: TGTGCCAGCAGTCCGGCGGGCCTCCTAGCGGGAGACTACGAGCAGTACTTC

size: .
V: TRBV4-2
D: .
J: TRBJ1-3
CDR3: CASSQLDSGNTIYF
DNA: TGTGCCAGCAGCCAATTAGACTCTGGAAACACCATATATTTT

size: .
V: TRBV9
D: .
J: TRBJ2-2
CDR3: CASNPTGRDTGELFF
DNA: TGTGCCAGCAACCCTACAGGGCGGGACACCGGGGAGCTGTTTTTT

size: .
V: TRBV6-5
D: TRBD1
J: TRBJ2-2
CDR3: CASTPRTGGTGELFF
DNA: TGTGCCAGCACTCCGAGGACAGGGGGCACCGGGGAGCTGTTTTTT

size: .
V: TRBV3-1/TRBV3-2
D: TRBD1
J: TRBJ1-2
CDR3: CAREKQGARPSNYGYTF
DNA: TGTGCCAGGGAAAAACAGGGGGCCAGGCCCTCTAACTATGGCTACACCTTC

size: .
V: TRBV27
D: TRBD1
J: TRBJ2-3
CDR3: CASSPRQGPRDTQYF
DNA: TGTGCCAGCAGTCCAAGACAGGGGCCCCGGGATACGCAGTATTTT

size: .
V: TRBV5-1
D: .
J: TRBJ1-4
CDR3: CASSSRGATNEKLFF
DNA: TGCGCCAGCAGCTCGCGGGGGGCGACTAATGAAAAACTGTTTTTT

size: .
V: TRBV6-5
D: TRBD1
J: TRBJ2-6
CDR3: CASGQVSGANVLTF
DNA: TGTGCCAGCGGACAGGTGTCTGGGGCCAACGTCCTGACTTTC

size: once
V: TRBV5-1
D: TRBD2
J: TRBJ2-5
CDR3: CASSFSGRGAEETQYF
DNA: TGCGCCAGCAGCTTTAGCGGGAGGGGGGCGGAAGAGACCCAGTACTTC

size: .
V: TRBV20-1
D: .
J: TRBJ1-5
CDR3: CSASSGVNWNQPQHF
DNA: TGCAGTGCTAGTTCGGGGGTAAATTGGAATCAGCCCCAGCATTTT

size: .
V: TRBV5-6
D: TRBD1
J: TRBJ2-3
CDR3: CASSLSGQGRTDTQYF
DNA: TGTGCCAGCAGCTTGAGCGGACAGGGCCGCACAGATACGCAGTATTTT

size: few
V: TRBV6-5
D: TRBD1
J: TRBJ2-7
CDR3: CASRRTTGGPYEQYF
DNA: TGTGCCAGCAGACGAACGACAGGGGGCCCCTACGAGCAGTACTTC

size: .
V: TRBV10-3
D: TRBD2
J: TRBJ2-1
CDR3: CAISAFKGGLAGGDNEQFF
DNA: TGTGCCATCAGTGCCTTTAAGGGGGGACTAGCGGGTGGCGACAATGAGCAGTTCTTC

size: .
V: TRBV25-1
D: .
J: TRBJ2-6
CDR3: CASSAGGANVLTF
DNA: TGTGCCAGCAGTGCAGGCGGGGCCAACGTCCTGACTTTC

size: .
V: TRBV7-8
D: .
J: TRBJ2-7
CDR3: CASSRDTHRDKYF
DNA: TGTGCCAGCAGCCGAGACACCCACCGGGACAAGTACTTC

size: .
V: TRBV28
D: .
J: TRBJ2-5
CDR3: CASSLLDRQETQYF
DNA: TGTGCCAGCTCCTTATTGGACAGACAAGAGACCCAGTACTTC

size: .
V: TRBV7-9
D: TRBD1
J: TRBJ1-1
CDR3: CASSFPQWDSPVGPEAFF
DNA: TGTGCCAGCAGCTTCCCTCAATGGGACAGCCCCGTGGGGCCTGAAGCTTTCTTT

size: .
V: TRBV27
D: TRBD2
J: TRBJ2-1
CDR3: CATKLLGVAGHNEQFF
DNA: TGTGCCACCAAACTATTGGGGGTAGCGGGCCACAATGAGCAGTTCTTC

size: .
V: TRBV7-6
D: .
J: TRBJ2-7
CDR3: CASSPEQGDYEQYF
DNA: TGTGCCAGCAGCCCAGAACAAGGGGACTACGAGCAGTACTTC

size: .
V: TRBV5-1
D: .
J: TRBJ2-5
CDR3: CASSLDVGAPQETQYF
DNA: TGCGCCAGCAGCTTGGATGTGGGAGCCCCCCAAGAGACCCAGTACTTC

size: .
V: TRBV5-5
D: TRBD2
J: TRBJ2-1
CDR3: CASSLGGTSAHRGNEQFF
DNA: TGTGCCAGCAGCTTGGGAGGGACTAGCGCCCACCGCGGGAATGAGCAGTTCTTC

size: .
V: TRBV18
D: TRBD1
J: TRBJ2-3
CDR3: CASSPRTGGDRADTQYF
DNA: TGTGCCAGCTCACCCCGGACAGGGGGCGACCGTGCAGATACGCAGTATTTT

size: .
V: TRBV21-1
D: .
J: TRBJ1-2
CDR3: CASSLQIGQGNNYGYTF
DNA: TGTGCCAGCAGCCTCCAGATAGGGCAGGGCAATAACTATGGCTACACCTTC

size: .
V: TRBV5-1
D: .
J: TRBJ2-2
CDR3: CASSLSGVTGELFF
DNA: TGCGCCAGCAGCTTGTCCGGGGTAACCGGGGAGCTGTTTTTT

size: .
V: TRBV4-1
D: .
J: TRBJ1-1
CDR3: CASSQVLVAAIEAFF
DNA: TGCGCCAGCAGCCAAGTTTTGGTGGCAGCGATTGAAGCTTTCTTT

size: .
V: TRBV27
D: .
J: TRBJ2-7
CDR3: CASSLLRDGKSYEQYF
DNA: TGTGCCAGCAGTTTATTGAGGGATGGAAAATCCTACGAGCAGTACTTC

size: few
V: TRBV19
D: .
J: TRBJ1-5
CDR3: CASRRDRDSNQPQHF
DNA: TGTGCCAGTAGGCGGGACCGCGATAGCAATCAGCCCCAGCATTTT

size: .
V: TRBV7-2
D: TRBD1
J: TRBJ2-2
CDR3: CASSGDRGLFGELFF
DNA: TGTGCCAGCAGCGGGGACAGGGGGCTTTTCGGGGAGCTGTTTTTT

size: .
V: TRBV5-1
D: .
J: TRBJ2-3
CDR3: CASSLVTGDTQYF
DNA: TGCGCCAGCAGCTTGGTGACGGGAGATACGCAGTATTTT

size: .
V: TRBV19
D: .
J: TRBJ1-5
CDR3: CASSTRDSSRQPQHF
DNA: TGTGCCAGTAGTACCCGGGACTCATCCCGTCAGCCCCAGCATTTT

size: few
V: TRBV6-5
D: .
J: TRBJ1-1
CDR3: CASKNRDTEAFF
DNA: TGTGCCAGCAAGAACAGGGACACTGAAGCTTTCTTT

size: .
V: TRBV24-1
D: TRBD2
J: TRBJ2-1
CDR3: CATSDVTSGRNEQFF
DNA: TGTGCCACCAGTGATGTTACTAGCGGGAGGAATGAGCAGTTCTTC

size: .
V: TRBV24-1
D: TRBD1
J: TRBJ2-7
CDR3: CATSDSGGYEQYF
DNA: TGTGCCACCAGTGATTCAGGGGGCTACGAGCAGTACTTC

size: once
V: TRBV4-1
D: TRBD1
J: TRBJ1-4
CDR3: CASSQRTGGDEKLFF
DNA: TGCGCCAGCAGCCAGCGGACAGGGGGGGATGAAAAACTGTTTTTT

size: .
V: TRBV2
D: TRBD2
J: TRBJ2-7
CDR3: CASSGKTSGMYYEQYF
DNA: TGTGCCAGCAGTGGAAAGACTAGCGGGATGTACTACGAGCAGTACTTC

size: .
V: TRBV5-1
D: .
J: TRBJ2-3
CDR3: CASSLASGPTGDTQYF
DNA: TGCGCCAGCAGCTTGGCCAGCGGCCCCACAGGGGATACGCAGTATTTT